The subject of this entry is one T cell receptor beta chain. The sample holds a few counts of this clonotype. Its specific antigen is unknown. Base qualities are not recorded, but no much larger clone differs from it by a single base. Receptor amplification or capture employed PCR. Sequencing instrument: NextSeq 500. Using fastp at Q25 and MiXCR, TCRdb reprocessed the public reads and kept productive beta chains. Rows with one shared CDR3 protein collapse into an entry with the most common genes and DNA. The sample profile shows several thousand distinct CDR3 sequences; around 40% of them were found once. The ten largest clones capture more than 9% of the sample. Measured from the cysteine to the phenylalanine, the CDR3 is 14 residues long. The entry retains the CDR3 DNA only, 42 bases that are in frame from base 1. The germline V gene specifies MNHNS as CDR1 and SASEGT as CDR2. V loses 6 bases at its end and J loses 7 bases; junction bases beyond the gene matches: 4.

The data were taken from a study of immune characterization of retroperitoneal liposarcoma (dated by TCRdb to the late 2010s). The TCR was taken from a male donor with retroperitoneal liposarcoma. The receptor chain draws on TRBV6-1 and TRBJ2-1, with 12 junctional bases fitting TRBD2. The sequenced sample consisted of tumor tissue. In nucleotides, the sequence is TGTGCCAGCAGCATGACTAGCGGGAGAAATGAGCAGTTCTTC. It translates as CASSMTSGRNEQFF.